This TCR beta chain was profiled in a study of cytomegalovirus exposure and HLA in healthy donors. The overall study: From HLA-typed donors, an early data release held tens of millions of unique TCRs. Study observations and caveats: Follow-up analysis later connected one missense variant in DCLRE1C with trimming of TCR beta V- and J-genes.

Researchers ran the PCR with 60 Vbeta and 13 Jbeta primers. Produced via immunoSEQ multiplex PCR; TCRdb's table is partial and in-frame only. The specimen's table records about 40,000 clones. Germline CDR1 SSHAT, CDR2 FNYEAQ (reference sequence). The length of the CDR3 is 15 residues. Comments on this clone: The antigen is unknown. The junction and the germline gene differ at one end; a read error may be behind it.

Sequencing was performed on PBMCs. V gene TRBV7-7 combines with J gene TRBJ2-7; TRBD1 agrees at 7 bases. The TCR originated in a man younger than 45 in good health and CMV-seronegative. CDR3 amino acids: CASSPRQGFSGEQYF. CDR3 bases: TGTGCTAGCAGCCCTCGACAGGGATTTTCGGGTGAGCAGTACTTC. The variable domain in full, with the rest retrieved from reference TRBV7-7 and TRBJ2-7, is GAGVSQSPRYKVTKRGQDVTLRCDPISSHATLYWYQQALGQGPEFLTYFNYEAQPDKSGLPSDRFSAERPEGSISTLTIQRTEQRDSAMYRCASSPRQGFSGEQYFGPGTRLTVT.